The 24 T cell receptor beta chains given below trace back to one sample, sequenced in a study of cytomegalovirus exposure and HLA in healthy donors. PCR involved 60 Vbeta and 13 Jbeta primers. Sequencing was performed with immunoSEQ multiplex PCR; in TCRdb, only in-frame clones are kept and a portion is missing. Of under 150,000 clones listed, over 60% are singletons. The sequencing sample was made of PBMCs. These receptors all stem from a woman aged 50 to 60 in good health and CMV-seronegative.

Only one count was recorded for this clone. The chain carries TRBV6-1 and TRBJ2-5; no clear D. Germline V gives CDR1 MNHNS, CDR2 SASEGT. Trimming cost V 1 base and J 2 bases, with 8 bases left between them. This CDR3 has 14 amino acids. CDR3 coding DNA: TGTGCCAGCAGTGAAGTCAGGTGGCAAGAGACCCAGTACTTC. It specifies CASSEVRWQETQYF.

The chain combines TRBV6-1 with TRBJ1-6; possible D gene TRBD1, 6 bases. CDR3 length: 15 residues. Germline V lookup: CDR1 MNHNS, CDR2 SASEGT. Trimming left V 11 bases short and J 5 bases short, with 19 bases between. Written as DNA, the CDR3 is TGTGCCCTAGGCAAGGGGGAGTCGGATAATTCACCCCTCCACTTT. Protein sequence: CALGKGESDNSPLHF.

CDR3: CASSRDREYGYTF. The CDR3 nucleotides are TGTGCCAGTAGTAGGGACAGGGAATATGGCTACACCTTC. This chain joins TRBV19 and TRBJ1-2; 9 nucleotides align to TRBD1. The trim removed 4 bases at V and 5 bases at J, leaving 2 bases unmatched. Germline CDR1 reads LNHDA; CDR2 reads SQIVND (reference sequence). CDR3 length: 13 residues.

This clone was counted a few times. The chain is built from TRBV5-5 and TRBJ1-4; tentatively, D is TRBD1 (5 bases). This CDR3 has 15 residues. Germline assignment: CDR1 SGHKS and CDR2 YYEKEE (reference sequence). V was cut by 0 bases and J by 3 bases, with 9 bases left in between. The CDR3 sequence is CASSLGQGSNEKLFF. The CDR3, as DNA: TGTGCCAGCAGCTTGGGGCAGGGATCTAATGAAAAACTGTTTTTT.

This chain uses TRBV12-5 with TRBJ1-2; 7 bases fit TRBD1. The germline gives CDR1 LGHNT, CDR2 FRNRAP. There are 14 residues in the CDR3. Germline trimming cut 1 base from V and 3 bases from J; bases unmatched to any gene: 2. CDR3 nucleotides: TGTGCTAGTGGTTTGGGGGACAGAGACTATGGCTACACCTTC. It encodes CASGLGDRDYGYTF.

The genes are TRBV4-1 and TRBJ1-4; 10 nucleotides line up with TRBD1. V shed 4 bases, J shed 9 bases, and the junction held 8 bases outside the gene matches. Germline CDR1 reads MGHRA; CDR2 reads YSYEKL. The CDR3 contains 15 residues. The CDR3 DNA reads as TGCGCCAGCAGCCCACCGGGACAGGGGACCCAAAAACTGTTTTTT. This encodes CASSPPGQGTQKLFF.

The CDR3 loop reads CASSYVDTRQGSPLHF. The CDR3, as DNA: TGTGCCAGCAGCTACGTAGACACCCGGCAAGGTTCACCCCTCCACTTT. This sequence joins TRBV11-2 and TRBJ1-6; D is unclear. This CDR3 comprises 16 residues. V shed 4 bases and J shed 9 bases, with 19 bases lying between them. The germline CDR1 and CDR2 sequences are SGHAT and FQNNGV.

The chain recombines TRBV19 with TRBJ2-3; 7 nucleotides agree with TRBD1. This CDR3 is 14 amino acids long. CDR1 and CDR2 (germline): LNHDA, SQIVND (reference sequence). The trim removed 5 bases at V and 7 bases at J, leaving 9 bases unmatched. The CDR3 region has the DNA TGTGCCAGTAGTCCGAGACAGGGAGTGTATACGCAGTATTTT. It codes for CASSPRQGVYTQYF.

The chain joins TRBV19 to TRBJ2-7; TRBD2 matches 10 bases. This CDR3 is built from 14 residues. Germline lookup yields CDR1 LNHDA and CDR2 SQIVND (reference sequence). Trimming cost V 6 bases and J 4 bases; bases outside gene matches: 6. The CDR3 region is CASSTSSGGYEQYF. For the CDR3, the DNA is TGTGCCAGTAGCACCTCTAGCGGGGGTTACGAGCAGTACTTC.

This chain uses TRBV9 with TRBJ1-1, with a possible D match to TRBD1 (5 bases). The CDR3 sequence is 13 residues long. Per the germline V gene, CDR1 is SGDLS and CDR2 is YYNGEE. Trimming cost V 3 bases and J 11 bases, with 17 bases left between them. The CDR3 protein is CASSATTGRRAFF. The CDR3 DNA follows: TGTGCCAGCAGCGCAACTACAGGTCGAAGGGCTTTCTTT.

J is TRBJ2-7 and V is TRBV19; 8 positions agree with TRBD2. Trimming cost V 5 bases and J 1 base; bases outside gene matches: 1. Germline-derived CDR1 and CDR2 are LNHDA and SQIVND (reference sequence). CDR3 length: 13 residues. CDR3 in DNA: TGTGCCAGTAGTGGGACTAGTTCCTACGAGCAGTACTTC. Translating gives CASSGTSSYEQYF.

J is TRBJ2-7 and V is TRBV19, with TRBD2 matching over 10 bases. V dropped 8 bases and J dropped 2; count of bases not matched to a gene: 3. The CDR3 loop spans 13 amino acids. The germline gives CDR1 LNHDA, CDR2 SQIVND (reference sequence). In DNA, the CDR3 is TGTGCCAGTGCCGGGACTAGCGCCTACGAGCAGTACTTC. Its translation: CASAGTSAYEQYF.

This chain joins TRBV28 and TRBJ1-1; a possible D gene is TRBD1 (5 bases). Between the trimmed V and J ends, which lost 6 bases and 3 bases, there was a span of 11 bases. CDR1 is MDHEN, CDR2 SYDVKM, per germline. The CDR3 sequence is 13 residues long. CDR3 DNA: TGTGCCAGCAGCCCCCCCAGGGACACTGAAGCTTTCTTT. This translates into CASSPPRDTEAFF.

The chain uses TRBV9 and TRBJ1-4, with D uncertain. Trimming left V 3 bases short and J 2 bases short, with 17 bases between. The length of the CDR3 is 17 residues. In germline, CDR1 is SGDLS, CDR2 YYNGEE. The CDR3 reads CASSAASGFSTNEKLFF. The CDR3 DNA sequence: TGTGCCAGCAGCGCGGCGTCAGGTTTTTCGACTAATGAAAAACTGTTTTTT.

The chain couples TRBV27 to TRBJ2-1; the match to TRBD1 covers 8 bases. The V gene end was trimmed by 4 bases and the J gene end by 8 bases; junction bases not matched to a gene: 10. This CDR3 is 15 amino acids long. Germline values: CDR1 MNHEY, CDR2 SMNVEV (reference sequence). CDR3 coding DNA: TGTGCCAGCAGTTCCGGACAGGGATTAGAGTATGAGCAGTTCTTC. It specifies CASSSGQGLEYEQFF.

The chain employs TRBV5-4 and TRBJ2-1; weak D call: TRBD2 (6 bases). This CDR3 is built from 16 residues. The ends were cut back, 5 bases at V and 1 base at J, with 16 bases in the middle. The germline CDR1 and CDR2 sequences are SGHNT and YYREEE (reference sequence). The CDR3 DNA sequence: TGTGCCAGCAGTTTACGGGGAGGTTTATCCTACAATGAGCAGTTCTTC. Its protein is CASSLRGGLSYNEQFF.

The genes are TRBV2 and TRBJ2-1; 10 nucleotides line up with TRBD1. Trimming cost V 8 bases and J 12 bases; bases outside gene matches: 13. The CDR3 runs 14 residues. Germline V CDR1 and CDR2: SNHLY, FYNNEI. CDR3 region: CASRSGTGAGWQFF. Written as DNA, the CDR3 is TGTGCCAGCCGATCCGGGACAGGGGCGGGTTGGCAGTTCTTC.

The chain carries TRBV5-4 and TRBJ2-7, with 8 bases fitting TRBD1. From germline, CDR1 is SGHNT and CDR2 YYREEE (reference sequence). V shed 3 bases and J 6 bases; nucleotides not matched to a gene: 8. This CDR3 spans 14 amino acids. The CDR3 protein is CASSSYGQGREQYF. The CDR3 DNA sequence: TGTGCCAGCAGCTCTTACGGACAGGGCCGCGAGCAGTACTTC.

This clone was detected only a few times. J is TRBJ2-5 and V is TRBV20-1, with no clear D. Germline-derived CDR1 and CDR2 are DFQATT and SNEGSKA (reference sequence). The CDR3 extends over 11 amino acids. With 2 bases removed from V and 3 bases from J, the gap between germline ends came to 4 bases. The CDR3 DNA follows: TGCAGTGCTAGACTTAAAGAGACCCAGTACTTC. Its translation: CSARLKETQYF.

With regard to this clone: Compared with germline, one end of the junction differs, possibly owing to a read error. The rearrangement joins TRBV6-1 to TRBJ2-7, with 10 bases lining up with TRBD2. Germline V gene lookup returns CDR1 MNHNS and CDR2 SASEGT. The CDR3 is 15 amino acids. CDR3 region: CASSGYESGLAGAGF. The CDR3 DNA is TGTGCCAGCAGTGGCTACGAGAGTGGCCTAGCGGGGGCGGGGTTC.

CDR3 residues: CASRTGGAQGAFF. CDR3 in DNA: TGTGCCAGCAGAACAGGGGGCGCGCAGGGAGCTTTCTTT. The chain carries TRBV11-2 and TRBJ1-1; the match to TRBD1 covers 9 bases. V was pared by 6 bases and J by 10 bases, with 9 bases of the junction left unmatched. The CDR3 spans 13 residues. Germline V gene lookup returns CDR1 SGHAT and CDR2 FQNNGV.

The chain couples TRBV5-1 to TRBJ2-2, with 7 bases identical to TRBD1. From germline, CDR1 is SGHRS and CDR2 YFSETQ. The CDR3 totals 15 residues. V was clipped by 0 bases and J by 3 bases; unmatched bases: 2. CDR3 DNA: TGCGCCAGCAGCTTGGTAACAGGGGACACCGGGGAGCTGTTTTTT. It translates to CASSLVTGDTGELFF.

V usage is TRBV19 and J usage is TRBJ2-3; TRBD2 aligns across 14 bases. CDR1 is LNHDA, CDR2 SQIVND, per germline (reference sequence). The CDR3 is 18 residues long. J lost 0 bases, V lost 8 bases, and 10 bases had no gene match. The DNA of the CDR3 is TGTGCCAGTTCCGGGACTAGCGGGGGACCCCCTAGCACAGATACGCAGTATTTT. Translated, it gives CASSGTSGGPPSTDTQYF.

The chain couples TRBV5-1 to TRBJ1-2; D call uncertain. The V end was cut by 2 bases, the J end by 6 bases, with 8 bases between. CDR3 size: 12 residues. Germline V lookup: CDR1 SGHRS, CDR2 YFSETQ. The CDR3 coding sequence is TGCGCCAGCAGCTTAAACACCGATGGCTACACCTTC. This encodes CASSLNTDGYTF.